This T cell receptor beta chain derives from a study of T cell responses to AZD1222 COVID-19 vaccine. As to this clone: Antigen: not known.

Data came from immunoSEQ multiplex PCR; TCRdb stores just in-frame clones and leaves some out. This table holds 150,000 to 200,000 clones, 92% found once. Study-level results: Only 5 or 6 individuals given AZD1222 were seropositive at baseline. Across the whole spike, CD4 TCRs peaked at regions 160-218 and 743-854.

The germline gives CDR1 LGHNA, CDR2 YNFKEQ. The CDR3 extends over 16 amino acids. V gave up 3 bases and J gave up 5 bases, with 20 bases separating them. This sequence originates from an adult who received the AZD1222 COVID-19 vaccine. This rearrangement joins TRBV4-2 to TRBJ2-7; a weak D match, TRBD1 (6 bases). This specimen was peripheral blood, taken 28 days after the second AZD1222 dose. The CDR3 DNA reads as TGTGCCAGCAGCCAGGAAGAGGGCACAGGGTCGAACGAGCAGTACTTC. Encoded protein: CASSQEEGTGSNEQYF.